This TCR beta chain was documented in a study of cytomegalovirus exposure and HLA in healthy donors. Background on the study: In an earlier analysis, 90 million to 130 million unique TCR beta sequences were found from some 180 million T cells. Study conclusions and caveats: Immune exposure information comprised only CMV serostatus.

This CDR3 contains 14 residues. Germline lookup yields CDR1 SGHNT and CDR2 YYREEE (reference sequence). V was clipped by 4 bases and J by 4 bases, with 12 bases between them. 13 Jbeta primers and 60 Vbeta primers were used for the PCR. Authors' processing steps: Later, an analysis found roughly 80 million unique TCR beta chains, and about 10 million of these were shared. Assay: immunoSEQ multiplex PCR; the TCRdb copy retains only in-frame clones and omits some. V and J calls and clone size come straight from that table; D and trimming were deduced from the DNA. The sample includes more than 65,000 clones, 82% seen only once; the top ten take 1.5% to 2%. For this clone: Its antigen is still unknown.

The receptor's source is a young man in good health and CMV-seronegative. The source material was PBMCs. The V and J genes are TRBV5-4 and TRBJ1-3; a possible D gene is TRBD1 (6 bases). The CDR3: CASSPDRLGNTIYF. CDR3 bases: TGTGCCAGCAGCCCTGACAGGTTAGGAAACACCATATATTTT.